This paragraph reports one TCR beta chain. Trimming cost V 0 bases and J 1 base, with 24 bases left between them. Germline V gene data show CDR1 as LGHNA and CDR2 as YSLEER. The CDR3 is made up of 20 amino acids. The sample originates from a study of blood T cell repertoires in COVID-19. Assay: immunoSEQ multiplex PCR; the TCRdb copy retains only in-frame clones and omits some. The sample shows 150,000 or so clones, around 85% of them seen only once. V is TRBV4-3 and J is TRBJ1-1; a weak D match, TRBD1 (5 bases). The sequenced material came from peripheral blood. The TCR originated in a man between 60 and 70 years old with COVID-19, enrolled during active disease. CDR3 coding DNA: TGCGCCAGCAGCCAAGATCGAATAAGAGTGGGGGAGGGCCCGAACACTGAAGCTTTCTTT. Translating it yields CASSQDRIRVGEGPNTEAFF.